This TCR beta chain is from a study of cytomegalovirus exposure and HLA in healthy donors. General study findings and limits: A subsequent analysis found that TCR clusters from the first cohort also tended to co-occur in the approximately 120 validation repertoires, with about 93% of cluster scores above 0. The classifier, whose performance was assessed in both the original and validation cohorts, reportedly diagnosed cytomegalovirus status with high specificity and sensitivity.

Of note for this clone: The antigen is not known.

Sequencing used immunoSEQ multiplex PCR; TCRdb keeps in-frame clones, though not all of them. The sample has almost 200,000 clones, roughly three quarters seen once; the top ten hold around 1.2%. Sequenced: PBMCs. The origin of this receptor is a woman under 40 in good health and CMV-seronegative.

The CDR3 reads CASSQWRGEKLFF. CDR3 bases: TGCGCCAGCAGCCAGTGGAGGGGCGAAAAACTGTTTTTT. This sequence joins TRBV4-1 and TRBJ1-4; possible D gene TRBD1, 5 bases. Germline assignment: CDR1 MGHRA and CDR2 YSYEKL. The CDR3 has 13 residues. V lost 3 bases and J 8 bases, leaving 10 bases between the germline ends.